Listed here are 3 T cell receptor beta chains from one sample, sequenced in a study of cytomegalovirus exposure and HLA in healthy donors. Vbeta (60) and Jbeta (13) primers were used in the PCR. Libraries were prepared by immunoSEQ multiplex PCR; TCRdb keeps only in-frame clonotypes and omits some of them. The sample holds roughly 130,000 clones, about 81% seen once. The sample taken for sequencing was PBMCs. These receptors came from a woman between 40 and 50 years old in good health and CMV-seropositive.

The gene calls are TRBV7-2 and TRBJ1-1, with 12 positions matching TRBD1. J lost 11 bases, V lost 1 base, and 14 bases had no gene match. There are 17 residues in the CDR3. The germline CDR1 and CDR2 sequences are SGHTA and FQGNSA. In DNA, the CDR3 is TGTGCCAGCAGCTTAGTGGGGACAGGGGGCGCCGGCAGGGAGGCTTTCTTT. Translation: CASSLVGTGGAGREAFF.

The chain couples TRBV6-4 to TRBJ2-1, with 8 bases matching TRBD2. CDR3 length equals 15 residues. V was clipped by 5 bases and J by 4 bases; unmatched bases: 7. Germline V gene sequence: CDR1 MRHNA, CDR2 SNTAGT. The CDR3 protein is CASSLAGNAYNEQFF. In DNA, the CDR3 is TGTGCCAGCAGTTTAGCGGGAAATGCTTACAATGAGCAGTTCTTC.

The rearrangement joins TRBV4-2 to TRBJ1-1; TRBD1 agrees at 7 bases. J was trimmed by 1 base and V by 4 bases; bases with no gene match: 3. The V gene's germline CDR1 is LGHNA and CDR2 YNFKEQ. There are 14 residues in the CDR3. The DNA for the CDR3 is TGTGCCAGCAGCCCCTGGACAGGGAACACTGAAGCTTTCTTT. Translation gives CASSPWTGNTEAFF.